Following are 25 T cell receptor beta chains from one sample sequenced in a study of blood T cell repertoires in COVID-19. Clones were sequenced by immunoSEQ multiplex PCR, and TCRdb holds only the in-frame ones, with some missing. The repertoire holds 140,000 to 150,000 clones, with about 87% as singletons. The sample was peripheral blood. These receptors all stem from a human donor with COVID-19, enrolled during active disease. The donor label of this sample is uncertain.

The rearrangement joins TRBV5-5 to TRBJ2-7; tentatively, D is TRBD1 (5 bases). V lost 5 bases and J lost 0, with 15 bases in between. CDR3 length: 15 residues. CDR1 and CDR2 (germline): SGHKS, YYEKEE (reference sequence). The chain's CDR3 is CASSQNPGFSYEQYF. The CDR3 DNA is TGTGCCAGCAGTCAAAATCCAGGGTTCTCCTACGAGCAGTACTTC.

V is TRBV29-1 and J is TRBJ2-7; 7 bases are shared with TRBD1. The germline V gene has CDR1 SQVTM and CDR2 ANQGSEA. V lost 7 bases and J lost 1; bases outside the gene matches: 4. The CDR3 loop spans 12 amino acids. The CDR3 reads CSARQGSYEQYF. CDR3 DNA: TGCAGCGCCCGACAGGGATCCTACGAGCAGTACTTC.

This clone was picked up a small number of times. The chain couples TRBV6-5 to TRBJ2-5; D perhaps matches TRBD2 (6 bases). There are 13 residues in the CDR3. Trimming removed 4 bases from V and 0 bases from J, with 6 bases in between. The germline V gene has CDR1 MNHEY and CDR2 SVGAGI. This CDR3 reads CASSWGDQETQYF. The CDR3 coding sequence is TGTGCCAGCAGTTGGGGGGACCAAGAGACCCAGTACTTC.

The V call is TRBV3-1 (or the pseudogene TRBV3-2), the J call TRBJ2-1, with 9 nucleotides matching TRBD2. Looked up from germline, CDR1 is LGHDT and CDR2 is YNNKEL (reference sequence). The trim removed 2 bases at V and 2 bases at J, leaving 4 bases unmatched. The length of the CDR3 is 16 residues. The CDR3, as DNA: TGTGCCAGCAGCCAATGGGTAGCGGGGGCCTACAATGAGCAGTTCTTC. Amino acid sequence: CASSQWVAGAYNEQFF.

This clone was detected once. The chain links TRBV27 to TRBJ2-7; 7 bases agree with TRBD1. Germline V lookup: CDR1 MNHEY, CDR2 SMNVEV (reference sequence). This CDR3 comprises 13 residues. Unmatched junction bases numbered 2, after V lost 1 base and J lost 5 bases. The CDR3 DNA reads TGTGCCAGCAGTTTATTAGGGGGCGACGAGCAGTACTTC. Encoded protein: CASSLLGGDEQYF.

The J gene is TRBJ1-1, the V gene TRBV2; perhaps TRBD1 as D (6 bases). The ends were cut back, 4 bases at V and 1 base at J, with 10 bases in the middle. The CDR3 totals 14 residues. Germline CDR1 is SNHLY and CDR2 is FYNNEI. CDR3 sequence reads: CASSGTGWNTEAFF. For the CDR3, the DNA is TGTGCCAGCAGTGGTACAGGGTGGAACACTGAAGCTTTCTTT. Supplemented by reference TRBV2 and TRBJ1-1, the full variable domain reads EPEVTQTPSHQVTQMGQEVILRCVPISNHLYFYWYRQILGQKVEFLVSFYNNEISEKSEIFDDQFSVERPDGSNFTLKIRSTKLEDSAMYFCASSGTGWNTEAFFGQGTRLTVV.

The chain links TRBV27 to TRBJ1-5; tentative D call: TRBD1 (5 bases). Germline CDR1 is MNHEY and CDR2 is SMNVEV (reference sequence). V was trimmed by 3 bases and J by 5 bases, leaving 11 bases between them. The CDR3 sequence is 14 residues long. This CDR3 reads CASSLWKGYQPQHF. Here the CDR3 DNA reads TGTGCCAGCAGTTTGTGGAAGGGGTATCAGCCCCAGCATTTT.

This clone was seen a few times. J is TRBJ2-7 and V is TRBV10-1; D uncertain. Germline CDR1 and CDR2: WNHNN and SYGVQD (reference sequence). This CDR3 comprises 12 residues. Trimming cost V 3 bases and J 5 bases, with 8 bases left between them. The CDR3 DNA follows: TGCGCCAGCAGTGACCTGTTCCACGAGCAGTACTTC. It yields the protein CASSDLFHEQYF.

The V and J genes are TRBV6-5 and TRBJ2-2; 9 bases align to TRBD1. Germline V gene data show CDR1 as MNHEY and CDR2 as SVGAGI. The CDR3 spans 14 residues. The V gene end was trimmed by 7 bases and the J gene end by 6 bases; junction bases not matched to a gene: 6. The CDR3 region is CASTGQGRSGELFF. The CDR3 bases are TGTGCCAGCACCGGACAGGGGAGGTCCGGGGAGCTGTTTTTT.

The rearrangement links TRBV3-1 (or the pseudogene TRBV3-2) to TRBJ2-7; tentatively, D is TRBD1 (5 bases). The germline V gene has CDR1 LGHDT and CDR2 YNNKEL (reference sequence). This CDR3 has 14 amino acids. V lost 4 bases to trimming and J lost 1 base, with 11 bases between them. The CDR3 bases are TGTGCCAGCAGCCCCGGACACAAATCCTACGAGCAGTACTTC. It translates to CASSPGHKSYEQYF.

J is TRBJ1-1 and V is TRBV12-3 or TRBV12-4; 8 bases agree with TRBD1. Losses at the gene ends were 7 bases for V and 5 bases for J; bases not matched to a gene: 6. The CDR3 is 13 residues long. The CDR3 loop reads CASTWTGRTEAFF. The CDR3 DNA reads as TGTGCCAGCACTTGGACAGGGCGTACTGAAGCTTTCTTT.

The chain is built from TRBV19 and TRBJ2-3; TRBD1 aligns across 8 bases. This CDR3 is 16 amino acids long. Trimming removed 4 bases from V and 3 bases from J; junction bases left unmatched: 9. Germline CDR1 is LNHDA and CDR2 is SQIVND (reference sequence). DNA for the CDR3: TGTGCCAGTAGTAATCTTGGAGACAGGGGAACAGATACGCAGTATTTT. Protein product: CASSNLGDRGTDTQYF.

J is TRBJ1-5 and V is TRBV2; 7 nucleotides agree with TRBD1. The ends lost 6 bases at V and 5 bases at J; junction bases unmatched: 1. This CDR3 contains 12 residues. Looked up from germline, CDR1 is SNHLY and CDR2 is FYNNEI. CDR3 amino acids: CASRTGDQPQHF. For the CDR3, the DNA is TGTGCCAGCAGAACAGGGGATCAGCCCCAGCATTTT.

V gene TRBV6-5 combines with J gene TRBJ2-1; D is ambiguous. Germline loops: CDR1 MNHEY, CDR2 SVGAGI. V gave up 9 bases and J gave up 6 bases, with 15 bases separating them. The CDR3 loop spans 13 amino acids. CDR3 nucleotide sequence: TGTGCCAGGTGGTCAGTCGATCCCAATGAGCAGTTCTTC. Translation gives CARWSVDPNEQFF.

This rearrangement joins TRBV10-2 to TRBJ2-1; possible D gene TRBD2, 5 bases. Germline V gene lookup returns CDR1 WSHSY and CDR2 SAAADI. This CDR3 spans 16 amino acids. V was shortened by 8 bases and J by 2 bases, with 19 bases between the two germline ends. The chain's CDR3 is CASLRPGLPPYNEQFF. The DNA of the CDR3 is TGCGCCAGCTTGAGACCTGGACTTCCGCCCTACAATGAGCAGTTCTTC.

The V gene is TRBV11-3, the J gene TRBJ1-1, with 7 bases aligning to TRBD1. J gave up 5 bases and V 2 bases, and 2 bases lay outside the gene matches. Germline V gene data show CDR1 as SGHNT and CDR2 as YENEEA. The CDR3 extends over 13 amino acids. The CDR3 protein is CASSLYRGTEAFF. The CDR3 DNA is TGTGCCAGCAGCTTATACAGGGGTACTGAAGCTTTCTTT.

This clone was seen more than once but under ten times. The chain joins TRBV20-1 to TRBJ1-2; TRBD1 matches at 7 bases. J was trimmed by 4 bases and V by 3 bases; bases with no gene match: 11. Germline CDR1 DFQATT, CDR2 SNEGSKA (reference sequence). This CDR3 is 15 amino acids long. The CDR3 DNA reads as TGCAGTGCTAGTTCCCTGGGGCAGGGGGGCTATGGCTACACCTTC. Translation gives CSASSLGQGGYGYTF.

The chain has TRBV29-1 and TRBJ2-1; TRBD2 might be the D (6 bases). Germline CDR1 is SQVTM and CDR2 is ANQGSEA. The V and J ends lost 1 base and 9 bases respectively, with 13 bases between them. The CDR3 contains 13 residues. CDR3 sequence (DNA): TGCAGCGTTGAAGGGTCCGGGGGACCTGAGCAGTTCTTC. Protein product: CSVEGSGGPEQFF.

This clone has only a few counts. The chain uses TRBV3-1 (or the pseudogene TRBV3-2) and TRBJ1-6; 9 bases line up with TRBD1. The CDR3 has 14 residues. V was pared by 2 bases and J by 9 bases, with 2 bases of the junction left unmatched. From germline, CDR1 is LGHDT and CDR2 YNNKEL (reference sequence). The CDR3 DNA reads as TGTGCCAGCAGCCAAATGACAGGGGGTTCACCCCTCCACTTT. This encodes CASSQMTGGSPLHF.

The V gene is TRBV2, the J gene TRBJ2-3; 10 positions match TRBD1. The CDR3 length is 14 residues. CDR1 is SNHLY and CDR2 is FYNNEI in the germline V gene. V lost 8 bases and J lost 2; bases outside the gene matches: 4. CDR3 region: CASGTGVSTDTQYF. The CDR3 nucleotides read TGTGCCAGCGGGACAGGGGTTTCCACAGATACGCAGTATTTT.

The V gene is TRBV6-5, the J gene TRBJ2-6, with D maybe TRBD2 (5 bases). V shed 7 bases and J shed 0 bases, with 10 bases lying between them. This CDR3 has 15 amino acids. Germline CDR1 MNHEY, CDR2 SVGAGI. For the CDR3, the DNA is TGTGCCAGCACCGGCGGGTCCTCTGGGGCCAACGTCCTGACTTTC. This encodes CASTGGSSGANVLTF.

This rearrangement joins TRBV9 to TRBJ2-7, with TRBD1 matching 11 bases. Germline V gene sequence: CDR1 SGDLS, CDR2 YYNGEE. The CDR3 totals 18 residues. The V segment lost 3 bases and the J segment 2 bases; nucleotides outside the gene matches: 13. This chain's CDR3 is CASSEGTGGRRFAYEQYF. As DNA, the CDR3 is TGTGCCAGCAGCGAGGGGACAGGGGGTAGACGGTTTGCCTACGAGCAGTACTTC.

The genes are TRBV27 and TRBJ2-1; TRBD1 aligns across 7 bases. CDR1 is MNHEY, CDR2 SMNVEV, per germline (reference sequence). Trimming took 5 bases from V and 6 from J; bases not matched to a gene: 10. The CDR3 loop spans 15 amino acids. In DNA, the CDR3 is TGTGCCAGCAGTATCCACAGGGGCCCAAGCAATGAGCAGTTCTTC. Translation: CASSIHRGPSNEQFF.

The chain has TRBV5-1 and TRBJ1-6; D is perhaps TRBD1 (5 bases). V shed 5 bases and J shed 0 bases, with 18 bases lying between them. The V gene's germline CDR1 is SGHRS and CDR2 YFSETQ. The CDR3 totals 18 residues. CDR3 sequence (DNA): TGCGCCAGCAGTCATCTGGCTGGGGGGAGCTCCTATAATTCACCCCTCCACTTT. This encodes CASSHLAGGSSYNSPLHF.

The rearrangement uses TRBV5-1 and TRBJ1-1; possible D gene TRBD1, 5 bases. Germline V CDR1 and CDR2: SGHRS, YFSETQ. The V end was cut by 6 bases, the J end by 1 base, with 19 bases between. The CDR3 has 16 amino acids. The CDR3 DNA sequence: TGCGCCAGCAACCTCGCCGCGGGGGGAGGGAACACTGAAGCTTTCTTT. It specifies CASNLAAGGGNTEAFF. Full variable domain (outside the CDR3, taken from reference TRBV5-1 and TRBJ1-1): KAGVTQTPRYLIKTRGQQVTLSCSPISGHRSVSWYQQTPGQGLQFLFEYFSETQRNKGNFPGRFSGRQFSNSRSEMNVSTLELGDSALYLCASNLAAGGGNTEAFFGQGTRLTVV.